This T cell receptor beta chain originates from a study of T-cell memory formation after mild COVID-19. Looking at the study overall: The two donors had largely donor-specific TCR clusters. Study results and limitations: Day 37-peaking second-wave clones had unconfirmed SARS-CoV-2 specificity. Largely, contracting CD4+ clones fell within CM and EM, and contracting CD8+ clones within EMRA.

TCR alpha and TCR beta cDNA libraries carrying sample barcodes and UMIs were produced by 5'RACE using constant-segment primers. One entry per CDR3 protein, called by TCRdb with MiXCR from the 5' RACE reads. The data hold some 600,000 distinct CDR3 sequences, with 17% observed a single time. This clonotype was detected many times. Its antigen is currently unknown. V lost 6 bases to trimming and J lost 5 bases; unmatched junction nucleotides: 12. Per germline, CDR1 DFQATT and CDR2 SNEGSKA (reference sequence). The CDR3 is 14 residues long. This receptor was obtained from an adult woman who had mild COVID-19 (a few samples of this study predate the infection). Cell type and time point are not known. V usage is TRBV20-1 and J usage is TRBJ2-5, with 7 bases fitting TRBD2. Sequencing was carried out using PBMCs or a T cell subset sorted from them (not recorded which). CDR3 protein: CSALPSGIRETQYF. The DNA of the CDR3 is TGCAGTGCCCTCCCAAGCGGGATTCGTGAGACCCAGTACTTC.